This TCR beta chain was obtained from a study of Graves' ophthalmopathy and Graves' hyperthyroidism. General study findings and limits: Among thyroid clonotypes expanded above 0.001 frequency, most also appeared in blood.

This clonotype was counted at least ten times. What it binds is unknown. The V gene end was trimmed by 1 base and the J gene end by 1 base; junction bases not matched to a gene: 2. The germline CDR1 and CDR2 sequences are MNHNS and SASEGT. The CDR3 spans 15 residues. Beta-chain TCR CDR3 regions were amplified from RNA transcripts. Second-round multiplex PCR followed a first-round RT-PCR using HTBI primers. TCRdb recomputed calls from the multiplex PCR reads with MiXCR, one row per CDR3 protein. Found here are just over 600,000 distinct CDR3 sequences, about 20% of them singletons; the top ten hold around 6.5%. Other autoimmune diseases, uncontrolled infections, pregnancy or lactation excluded patients from enrollment.

The source material was peripheral blood. The sequence came from a woman aged 18-29 years with stable Graves' hyperthyroidism. Some clones in this sample may be carry-over from other donors' samples. The chain combines TRBV6-1 with TRBJ1-1, with 8 bases identical to TRBD1. The CDR3 DNA follows: TGTGCCAGCAGTGAAGAAGACAGGGGGAACACTGAAGCTTTCTTT. Its translation is CASSEEDRGNTEAFF.